The 11 T cell receptor beta chains reported below all come from one sample, sequenced in a study of blood T cell repertoires in COVID-19. Assay used: immunoSEQ multiplex PCR; TCRdb lists only in-frame clones, some missing. The table has tens of thousands of clones, roughly four fifths seen once. The sample taken for sequencing was peripheral blood. The receptors originated from a man in his sixties with acute or convalescent COVID-19.

A few counts support this clone. J is TRBJ1-2 and V is TRBV7-2, with TRBD1 matching 8 bases. Germline V gives CDR1 SGHTA, CDR2 FQGNSA. V shed 7 bases, J shed 2 bases, and the junction held 12 bases outside the gene matches. CDR3 length: 16 residues. As DNA, the CDR3 is TGTGCCAGCACCGACATTGGACAGGGTGACAACTATGGCTACACCTTC. Protein sequence: CASTDIGQGDNYGYTF.

This chain connects TRBV2 to TRBJ2-2; 7 nucleotides align to TRBD1. CDR3 length equals 14 residues. The germline gives CDR1 SNHLY, CDR2 FYNNEI. The J segment lost 1 base and the V segment lost 9 bases, leaving 5 bases of the junction unmatched. DNA for the CDR3: TGTGCCAGAGGACAGGCCGTGAACACCGGGGAGCTGTTTTTT. This codes for CARGQAVNTGELFF.

The chain recombines TRBV4-1 with TRBJ1-1, with a weak D call TRBD1 (6 bases). The CDR3 length is 17 residues. Trimming removed 0 bases at V and 1 base at J, with 15 bases between. CDR1 and CDR2 (germline): MGHRA, YSYEKL. CDR3 sequence: CASSQEVRGTPNTEAFF. CDR3 DNA sequence: TGCGCCAGCAGCCAAGAAGTAAGGGGGACACCGAACACTGAAGCTTTCTTT.

The genes are TRBV15 and TRBJ1-1, with D possibly being TRBD1 (5 bases). The CDR3 runs 16 residues. CDR1 is LNHNV, CDR2 YYDKDF, per germline (reference sequence). Trimming removed 4 bases at V and 0 bases at J, with 15 bases between. CDR3 nucleotides: TGTGCCACCAGCACCGGGGGGGACGGAATGAACACTGAAGCTTTCTTT. As protein: CATSTGGDGMNTEAFF. The full variable domain, rest sourced from reference TRBV15 and TRBJ1-1, is DAMVIQNPRYQVTQFGKPVTLSCSQTLNHNVMYWYQQKSSQAPKLLFHYYDKDFNNEADTPDNFQSRRPNTSFCFLDIRSPGLGDTAMYLCATSTGGDGMNTEAFFGQGTRLTVV.

The chain carries TRBV12-5 and TRBJ2-3; tentatively, D is TRBD2 (6 bases). The CDR3 totals 14 residues. Germline CDR1 and CDR2: LGHNT and FRNRAP. The V end lost 5 bases, the J end lost 4 bases, and 13 bases lay between the germline ends. The CDR3 DNA follows: TGTGCTAGTGGTCTTGGAGGGTGGGCAGATACGCAGTATTTT. Translated, it gives CASGLGGWADTQYF. Together with reference TRBV12-5 and TRBJ2-3, the CDR3 gives the full variable domain: DARVTQTPRHKVTEMGQEVTMRCQPILGHNTVFWYRQTMMQGLELLAYFRNRAPLDDSGMPKDRFSAEMPDATLATLKIQPSEPRDSAVYFCASGLGGWADTQYFGPGTRLTVL.

This sequence joins TRBV11-1 and TRBJ2-2; 7 bases agree with TRBD1. This CDR3 has 14 residues. Unmatched junction bases numbered 4, after V lost 3 bases and J lost 6 bases. Germline CDR1 SGHAT, CDR2 FQDESV (reference sequence). The CDR3 here is CASSFGQEAGELFF. Written as DNA, the CDR3 is TGTGCCAGCAGCTTTGGACAGGAGGCCGGGGAGCTGTTTTTT.

The V gene is TRBV7-3, the J gene TRBJ2-5; 8 positions match TRBD1. The CDR3 runs 15 residues. V shed 4 bases, J shed 2 bases, and the junction held 6 bases outside the gene matches. Germline CDR1 reads SGHTA; CDR2 reads FQGTGA. The CDR3 loop reads CASSSNRGAQETQYF. The CDR3 bases are TGTGCCAGCAGCTCGAACAGGGGGGCGCAAGAGACCCAGTACTTC.

The J gene is TRBJ2-1, the V gene TRBV5-4; no clear D gene. The CDR3 has 12 residues. Germline lookup yields CDR1 SGHNT and CDR2 YYREEE (reference sequence). Trimming left V 4 bases short and J 8 bases short, with 10 bases between. The CDR3 sequence: CASSPSRDEQFF. CDR3 bases: TGTGCCAGCAGCCCATCCCGGGATGAGCAGTTCTTC.

The rearrangement links TRBV2 to TRBJ2-1, with 9 bases identical to TRBD2. The ends lost 6 bases at V and 7 bases at J; junction bases unmatched: 7. The CDR3 extends over 14 amino acids. Germline V gene sequence: CDR1 SNHLY, CDR2 FYNNEI. The CDR3 protein is CASRAGGPVNEQFF. CDR3 DNA sequence: TGTGCCAGCAGGGCGGGAGGGCCGGTGAATGAGCAGTTCTTC.

The chain couples TRBV11-2 to TRBJ2-7; a possible D gene is TRBD2 (5 bases). The CDR3 loop spans 16 amino acids. Trimming took off 4 bases at V and 1 base at J, with 17 bases between the two ends. In germline, CDR1 is SGHAT, CDR2 FQNNGV. CDR3 DNA sequence: TGTGCCAGCAGCTCAATGCGGGCGTTTGGGTCCTACGAGCAGTACTTC. Its protein is CASSSMRAFGSYEQYF.

This chain links TRBV11-2 with TRBJ2-7, with D perhaps matching TRBD2 (5 bases). Trimming stripped 4 bases from V and 0 bases from J, with 7 bases between. Per the germline V gene, CDR1 is SGHAT and CDR2 is FQNNGV. There are 13 residues in the CDR3. DNA of the CDR3: TGTGCCAGCAGCTATGGACTCTCCTACGAGCAGTACTTC. Translation gives CASSYGLSYEQYF.